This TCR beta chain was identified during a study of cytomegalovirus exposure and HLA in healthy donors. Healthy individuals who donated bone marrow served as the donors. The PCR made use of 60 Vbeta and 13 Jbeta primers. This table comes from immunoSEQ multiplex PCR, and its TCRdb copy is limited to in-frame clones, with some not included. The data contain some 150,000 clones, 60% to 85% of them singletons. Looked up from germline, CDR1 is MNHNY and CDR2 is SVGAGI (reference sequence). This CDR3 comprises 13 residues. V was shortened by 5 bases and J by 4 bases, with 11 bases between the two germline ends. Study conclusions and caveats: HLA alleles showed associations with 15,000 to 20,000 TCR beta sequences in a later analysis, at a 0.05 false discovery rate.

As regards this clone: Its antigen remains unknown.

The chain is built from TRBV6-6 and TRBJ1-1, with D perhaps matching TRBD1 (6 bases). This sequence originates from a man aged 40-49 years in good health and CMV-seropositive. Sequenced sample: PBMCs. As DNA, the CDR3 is TGTGCCAGCAGTCGAACAGGGTTCACTGAAGCTTTCTTT. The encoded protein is CASSRTGFTEAFF.